One and the same sample provided the 29 T cell receptor beta chains below, sequenced in a study of early T cells in non-severe SARS-CoV-2 infection. Using its own MiXCR run on the 5' RACE reads, TCRdb lists one record per CDR3 protein. The table has some 40,000 distinct CDR3 sequences, 3.9% seen once. Material: whole blood. These receptors were collected from an adult who was a healthcare worker with PCR-confirmed SARS-CoV-2 infection or an uninfected control (not recorded which).

This clonotype was counted between two and nine times. V usage is TRBV6-2 or TRBV6-3 and J usage is TRBJ2-7; 11 positions match TRBD2. The V segment lost 4 bases and the J segment 4 bases; nucleotides outside the gene matches: 6. Germline CDR1 and CDR2: MNHEY and SVGEGT. The CDR3 is 15 amino acids. CDR3 amino acids: CASSSGLAGSYEQYV. The CDR3 nucleotides are TGTGCCAGCAGTTCTGGACTAGCGGGCAGTTACGAGCAGTACGTC.

This clonotype was counted ten times or more. The chain combines TRBV7-9 with TRBJ2-3; TRBD2 aligns across 7 bases. This CDR3 contains 13 residues. Germline values: CDR1 SEHNR, CDR2 FQNEAQ (reference sequence). Trimming cost V 7 bases and J 4 bases; bases outside gene matches: 5. The CDR3 region has the DNA TGTGCCAGCAACCAAGCGGGATCAGATACGCAGTATTTT. It yields the protein CASNQAGSDTQYF.

This clonotype was counted a few times. V is TRBV3-1 and J is TRBJ1-6, with D perhaps matching TRBD1 (6 bases). The length of the CDR3 is 16 residues. V shed 4 bases and J shed 7 bases, with 17 bases lying between them. From germline, CDR1 is LGHDT and CDR2 YNNKEL (reference sequence). The CDR3 DNA is TGTGCCAGCAGCCGAGAGACAGGAGTTGGGAATTCACCCCTCCACTTT. As protein: CASSRETGVGNSPLHF.

This clonotype was found many times. The V call is TRBV6-2 or TRBV6-3, the J call TRBJ2-7, with 8 bases fitting TRBD1. CDR3 length: 15 residues. The V and J ends lost 6 bases and 0 bases, in that order; junction bases with no gene match: 7. Germline V gene data show CDR1 as MNHEY and CDR2 as SVGEGT. This chain's CDR3 is CASRPTGESSYEQYV. The DNA for the CDR3 is TGTGCCAGCAGGCCGACAGGGGAGAGCTCCTACGAGCAGTACGTC.

This clonotype occurred many times. The chain links TRBV5-4 to TRBJ2-3; a possible D gene is TRBD1 (6 bases). From germline, CDR1 is SGHNT and CDR2 YYREEE (reference sequence). The CDR3 consists of 17 residues. Trimming cost V 3 bases and J 2 bases, with 19 bases left between them. The CDR3: CASSSPIRGYPTDTQYF. CDR3 nucleotides: TGTGCCAGCAGCTCGCCCATCAGGGGTTATCCCACAGATACGCAGTATTTT.

The chain couples TRBV4-2 to TRBJ2-7; TRBD1 agrees at 7 bases. CDR1 is LGHNA and CDR2 is YNFKEQ in the germline V gene. The CDR3 totals 17 residues. V shed 0 bases, J shed 2 bases, and the junction held 10 bases outside the gene matches. CDR3 DNA sequence: TGTGCCAGCAGCCAAGATGGGGCCGGGACAGTTGCCTACGAGCAGTACTTC. Encoded protein: CASSQDGAGTVAYEQYF.

To note about this clonotype: A much more abundant neighbour one base away suggests this may be a read error. The V gene is TRBV5-1, the J gene TRBJ2-3, with 7 positions matching TRBD2. The CDR3 extends over 15 amino acids. The germline V gene has CDR1 SGHRS and CDR2 YFSETQ. CDR3 in amino acids: CAISFRGLPTDTQYF. CDR3 sequence (DNA): TGCGCCATCAGCTTTCGGGGACTACCCACAGATACGCAGTATTTT.

This clonotype was detected ten times or more. The chain recombines TRBV9 with TRBJ2-3, with D maybe TRBD2 (6 bases). The CDR3 extends over 15 amino acids. Trimming took off 3 bases at V and 2 bases at J, with 13 bases between the two ends. The V gene's germline CDR1 is SGDLS and CDR2 YYNGEE. CDR3 nucleotides: TGTGCCAGCAGCGCCACTCAGGGACTCACAGATACGCAGTATTTT. This translates into CASSATQGLTDTQYF.

This clonotype was counted many times. The V and J genes are TRBV2 and TRBJ1-5; maybe TRBD1 (5 bases). CDR1 and CDR2 (germline): SNHLY, FYNNEI. There are 15 residues in the CDR3. V lost 4 bases to trimming and J lost 5 bases, with 15 bases between them. CDR3 loop: CASSGGGRGHQPQHF. In DNA form, the CDR3 reads TGTGCCAGCAGTGGCGGTGGGAGGGGTCATCAGCCCCAGCATTTT.

This clonotype was recorded many times. This sequence joins TRBV12-3 or TRBV12-4 and TRBJ1-1; 10 bases align to TRBD1. V dropped 5 bases and J dropped 1; count of bases not matched to a gene: 4. This CDR3 has 15 residues. CDR3 residues: CASSQRQGANTEAFF. Here the CDR3 DNA reads TGTGCCAGCAGTCAAAGACAGGGGGCGAACACTGAAGCTTTCTTT.

In its sample, this clonotype was seen many times. In DNA, the CDR3 is TGTGCCAGCAGCGAGCCGACAATAGCCAAAAACATTCAGTACTTC. It codes for CASSEPTIAKNIQYF. V is TRBV7-9 and J is TRBJ2-4, with unresolved D. The V gene lost 5 bases and the J gene lost 0 bases, with 11 bases spanning the gap. The germline gives CDR1 SEHNR, CDR2 FQNEAQ (reference sequence). The CDR3 extends over 15 amino acids.

This clonotype has a count of ten or more. The genes are TRBV5-1 and TRBJ1-5; TRBD1 matches 9 bases. V gave up 0 bases and J gave up 7 bases; unmatched junction bases: 8. The CDR3 sequence is 16 residues long. The germline V gene has CDR1 SGHRS and CDR2 YFSETQ. The CDR3 spells CASSLAPTGGFQPQHF. The CDR3 bases are TGCGCCAGCAGCTTGGCCCCGACAGGGGGTTTCCAGCCCCAGCATTTT. Using reference TRBV5-1 and TRBJ1-5 for the parts outside the CDR3, the full variable domain is KAGVTQTPRYLIKTRGQQVTLSCSPISGHRSVSWYQQTPGQGLQFLFEYFSETQRNKGNFPGRFSGRQFSNSRSEMNVSTLELGDSALYLCASSLAPTGGFQPQHFGDGTRLSIL.

This clonotype was counted ten times or more. The chain has TRBV5-4 and TRBJ2-7; 8 nucleotides line up with TRBD1. Germline V gives CDR1 SGHNT, CDR2 YYREEE (reference sequence). V was pared by 0 bases and J by 7 bases, with 9 bases of the junction left unmatched. The CDR3 is 15 residues long. The CDR3 is CASSLDVDRVSEQYF. The CDR3 nucleotides are TGTGCCAGCAGCTTGGATGTGGACAGGGTATCTGAGCAGTACTTC.

This clonotype showed up many times. The chain links TRBV7-2 to TRBJ2-2; 13 nucleotides align to TRBD2. CDR1 is SGHTA and CDR2 is FQGNSA in the germline V gene. This CDR3 has 17 residues. V lost 5 bases, J lost 1 base, and 4 bases stayed unmatched. The CDR3: CASSQGLAGRNTGELFF. DNA for the CDR3: TGTGCCAGCAGCCAGGGACTAGCGGGGCGGAACACCGGGGAGCTGTTTTTT.

The table lists this clonotype with many counts. This chain joins TRBV29-1 and TRBJ2-7, with D possibly TRBD2 on 6 matching bases. Germline CDR1 is SQVTM and CDR2 is ANQGSEA. The CDR3 consists of 13 residues. The germline V and J ends were trimmed by 6 bases and 2 bases, with 14 bases remaining between them. CDR3 nucleotide sequence: TGCAGCGTCGGGAGTGGGTTTGCCTACGAGCAGTACTTC. This translates into CSVGSGFAYEQYF.

This clonotype was recorded a few times. This chain uses TRBV7-9 with TRBJ1-2; 7 bases fit TRBD1. The CDR3 consists of 14 residues. With V trimmed by 1 base and J by 5 bases, 4 bases remained unmatched. Germline V gene data show CDR1 as SEHNR and CDR2 as FQNEAQ (reference sequence). The CDR3 coding sequence is TGTGCCAGCAGCTTAGGGACAGGAACGTATGGCTACACCTTC. It codes for CASSLGTGTYGYTF.

Note on this clonotype: The germline gene is not matched at one end of the junction; a read error may be the cause. The chain joins TRBV11-2 to TRBJ1-1; D gene ambiguous. CDR1 and CDR2 (germline): SGHAT, FQNNGV. This CDR3 contains 13 residues. DNA for the CDR3: TGTACCAGCAGCTTCTCAGGGAACACTGAAGCTTTCTTT. It encodes CTSSFSGNTEAFF.

This clonotype was observed at least ten times. V and J are TRBV7-9 and TRBJ2-1, with D hard to call. The germline V and J ends were trimmed by 4 bases and 9 bases, with 13 bases remaining between them. The CDR3 contains 13 residues. The germline gives CDR1 SEHNR, CDR2 FQNEAQ (reference sequence). Here the CDR3 DNA reads TGTGCCAGCAGCTATTCTACACGGCCTGAGCAGTTCTTC. Translated, it gives CASSYSTRPEQFF.

Ten or more counts support this clonotype. The chain carries TRBV20-1 and TRBJ2-7; D might be TRBD1 or TRBD2, each matching 5 bases. Trimming stripped 6 bases from V and 0 bases from J, with 15 bases between. Germline CDR1 DFQATT, CDR2 SNEGSKA (reference sequence). There are 14 residues in the CDR3. This CDR3 reads CSAASRDRSYEQYV. The DNA for the CDR3 is TGCAGTGCAGCCTCCCGGGACCGCTCCTACGAGCAGTACGTC.

This clonotype was seen many times. The chain recombines TRBV20-1 with TRBJ1-1; TRBD1 matches at 8 bases. The V segment lost 2 bases and the J segment 7 bases; nucleotides outside the gene matches: 9. In germline, CDR1 is DFQATT, CDR2 SNEGSKA (reference sequence). The length of the CDR3 is 14 residues. The CDR3 region is CSARPGQGFFEAFF. The CDR3, as DNA: TGCAGTGCTAGACCCGGACAGGGATTTTTTGAAGCTTTCTTT.

This rearrangement joins TRBV2 to TRBJ1-6, with TRBD1 matching over 9 bases. V was pared by 6 bases and J by 7 bases, with 4 bases of the junction left unmatched. The CDR3 loop spans 14 amino acids. In germline, CDR1 is SNHLY, CDR2 FYNNEI. For the CDR3, the DNA is TGTGCCAGCAGCGCCGGGACAGGGAATTCACCCCTCCACTTT. The encoded protein is CASSAGTGNSPLHF.

This clonotype was detected a few times. CDR3 loop: CASSLKARAGETQYF. For the CDR3, the DNA is TGTGCCAGCAGTCTGAAAGCCCGGGCGGGTGAGACCCAGTACTTC. The chain uses TRBV27 and TRBJ2-5; TRBD2 is a possible D gene (5 bases). The length of the CDR3 is 15 residues. Trimming removed 5 bases from V and 5 bases from J, with 18 bases in between. Germline CDR1 MNHEY, CDR2 SMNVEV (reference sequence).

This clonotype was counted at least ten times. The V call is TRBV6-6, the J call TRBJ1-4; 9 positions agree with TRBD1. V shed 8 bases, J shed 8 bases, and the junction held 12 bases outside the gene matches. This CDR3 region has 15 residues. Germline V gene lookup returns CDR1 MNHNY and CDR2 SVGAGI (reference sequence). CDR3 in amino acids: CASLAGWTGEEKLFF. Here the CDR3 DNA reads TGTGCCAGCCTGGCCGGTTGGACAGGGGAAGAAAAACTGTTTTTT.

The chain is built from TRBV7-9 and TRBJ2-7; D is unresolved. V was clipped by 3 bases and J by 3 bases, with 9 bases between them. The germline V gene has CDR1 SEHNR and CDR2 FQNEAQ (reference sequence). The CDR3 contains 13 residues. CDR3 region: CASSFSGNYEQYV. The CDR3 DNA is TGTGCCAGCAGCTTCAGTGGGAACTACGAGCAGTACGTC.

This clonotype has ten or more counts. V usage is TRBV20-1 and J usage is TRBJ2-3; D possibly corresponds to TRBD2 (5 bases). CDR1 and CDR2 (germline): DFQATT, SNEGSKA (reference sequence). The V end lost 0 bases, the J end lost 2 bases, and 12 bases lay between the germline ends. The CDR3 covers 15 residues. The CDR3 coding sequence is TGCAGTGCTAGAGATAGTCGGCTAGCCACAGATACGCAGTATTTT. Its protein is CSARDSRLATDTQYF.

This clonotype appeared many times. The chain is built from TRBV9 and TRBJ2-1, with a possible D match to TRBD2 (6 bases). CDR3 length equals 15 residues. Per germline, CDR1 SGDLS and CDR2 YYNGEE. Trimming shortened V by 3 bases and J by 5 bases, and 15 bases separated the two germline ends. CDR3 in amino acids: CASSELAALNNEQFF. CDR3 nucleotides: TGTGCCAGCAGCGAACTAGCAGCCTTGAACAATGAGCAGTTCTTC.

Worth noting for this clonotype: This may be a read error, as it is one base from a much larger clone. The chain joins TRBV7-6 to TRBJ2-1; D not resolved. V was pared by 3 bases and J by 4 bases, with 13 bases between. The V gene's germline CDR1 is SGHVS and CDR2 FNYEAQ. This CDR3 is built from 15 residues. The CDR3: CASSFVEDSYNEQFF. In DNA, the CDR3 is TGTGCCAGCAGCTTTGTAGAGGATTCTTACAATGAGCAGTTCTTC.

This clonotype has at least ten counts. The rearrangement uses TRBV6-2 or TRBV6-3 and TRBJ1-5, with D uncertain. CDR3 length equals 13 residues. V lost 1 base and J 0 bases, leaving 1 base between the germline ends. Germline CDR1 is MNHEY and CDR2 is SVGEGT. DNA of the CDR3: TGTGCCAGCAGTTACTTTAGCAATCAGCCCCAGCATTTT. It encodes CASSYFSNQPQHF.

This clonotype was found many times. This chain joins TRBV12-3 or TRBV12-4 and TRBJ2-1, with D perhaps TRBD2 (6 bases). The CDR3 consists of 13 residues. The V end lost 4 bases, the J end lost 4 bases, and 8 bases lay between the germline ends. The CDR3 DNA follows: TGTGCCAGCAGTTCCGGGACTTACAATGAGCAGTTCTTC. Its translation is CASSSGTYNEQFF.